The T cell receptor (beta chain) under discussion was sequenced for a study of T cells in Graves' hyperthyroidism and ophthalmopathy. General study points: Onset of ophthalmopathy came a median approximately 6 months after the model predicted it.

In patients aged 18 to 65, hyperthyroidism was newly diagnosed, with duration under 2 months. Regions amplified from RNA transcripts were the TCR beta CDR3 regions. Using the HTBI primer set, a first-round RT-PCR was run on the TCR CDR3. TCRdb re-analysed the multiplex PCR reads in MiXCR, keeping a single row per CDR3 protein. The sample holds fewer than 600,000 distinct CDR3 sequences, 14% seen once. Germline V lookup: CDR1 LNHDA, CDR2 SQIVND (reference sequence). V lost 4 bases and J lost 2, with 15 bases in between. The CDR3 is 15 residues long. A word on this clonotype: Its antigen is unknown.

The chain carries TRBV19 and TRBJ2-7; no definite D call. The receptor's source is a woman in her forties with Graves' hyperthyroidism. The specimen sequenced was blood. CDR3 loop: CASSTVGTFAYEQYF. Here the CDR3 DNA reads TGTGCCAGTAGTACGGTGGGTACATTTGCCTACGAGCAGTACTTC.